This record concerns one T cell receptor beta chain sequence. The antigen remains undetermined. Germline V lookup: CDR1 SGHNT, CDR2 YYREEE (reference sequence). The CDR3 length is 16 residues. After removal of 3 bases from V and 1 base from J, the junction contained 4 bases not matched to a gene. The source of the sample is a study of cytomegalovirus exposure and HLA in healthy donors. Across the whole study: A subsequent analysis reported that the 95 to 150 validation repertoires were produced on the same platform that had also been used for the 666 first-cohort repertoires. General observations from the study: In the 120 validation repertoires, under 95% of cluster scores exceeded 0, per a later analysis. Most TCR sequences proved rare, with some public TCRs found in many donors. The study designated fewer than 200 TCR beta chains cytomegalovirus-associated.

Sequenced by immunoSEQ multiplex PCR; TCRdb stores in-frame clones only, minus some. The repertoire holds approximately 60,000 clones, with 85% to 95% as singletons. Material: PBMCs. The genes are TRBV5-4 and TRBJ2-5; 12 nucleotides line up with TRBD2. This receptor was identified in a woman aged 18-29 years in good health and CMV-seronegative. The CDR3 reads CASSSGLAGSQETQYF. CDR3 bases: TGTGCCAGCAGCTCGGGACTAGCGGGTTCCCAAGAGACCCAGTACTTC.